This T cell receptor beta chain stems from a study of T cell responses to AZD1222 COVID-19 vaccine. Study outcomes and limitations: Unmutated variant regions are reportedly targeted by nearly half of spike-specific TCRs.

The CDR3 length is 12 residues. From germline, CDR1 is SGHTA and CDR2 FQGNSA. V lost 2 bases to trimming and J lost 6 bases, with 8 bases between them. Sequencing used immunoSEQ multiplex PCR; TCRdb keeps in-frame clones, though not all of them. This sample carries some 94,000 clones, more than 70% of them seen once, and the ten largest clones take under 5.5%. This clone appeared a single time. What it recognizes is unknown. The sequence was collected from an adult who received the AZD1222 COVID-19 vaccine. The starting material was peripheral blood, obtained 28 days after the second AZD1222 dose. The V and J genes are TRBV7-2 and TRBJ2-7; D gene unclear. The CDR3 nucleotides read TGTGCCAGCAGCTTAAGCATACGCGAGCAGTACTTC. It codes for CASSLSIREQYF.